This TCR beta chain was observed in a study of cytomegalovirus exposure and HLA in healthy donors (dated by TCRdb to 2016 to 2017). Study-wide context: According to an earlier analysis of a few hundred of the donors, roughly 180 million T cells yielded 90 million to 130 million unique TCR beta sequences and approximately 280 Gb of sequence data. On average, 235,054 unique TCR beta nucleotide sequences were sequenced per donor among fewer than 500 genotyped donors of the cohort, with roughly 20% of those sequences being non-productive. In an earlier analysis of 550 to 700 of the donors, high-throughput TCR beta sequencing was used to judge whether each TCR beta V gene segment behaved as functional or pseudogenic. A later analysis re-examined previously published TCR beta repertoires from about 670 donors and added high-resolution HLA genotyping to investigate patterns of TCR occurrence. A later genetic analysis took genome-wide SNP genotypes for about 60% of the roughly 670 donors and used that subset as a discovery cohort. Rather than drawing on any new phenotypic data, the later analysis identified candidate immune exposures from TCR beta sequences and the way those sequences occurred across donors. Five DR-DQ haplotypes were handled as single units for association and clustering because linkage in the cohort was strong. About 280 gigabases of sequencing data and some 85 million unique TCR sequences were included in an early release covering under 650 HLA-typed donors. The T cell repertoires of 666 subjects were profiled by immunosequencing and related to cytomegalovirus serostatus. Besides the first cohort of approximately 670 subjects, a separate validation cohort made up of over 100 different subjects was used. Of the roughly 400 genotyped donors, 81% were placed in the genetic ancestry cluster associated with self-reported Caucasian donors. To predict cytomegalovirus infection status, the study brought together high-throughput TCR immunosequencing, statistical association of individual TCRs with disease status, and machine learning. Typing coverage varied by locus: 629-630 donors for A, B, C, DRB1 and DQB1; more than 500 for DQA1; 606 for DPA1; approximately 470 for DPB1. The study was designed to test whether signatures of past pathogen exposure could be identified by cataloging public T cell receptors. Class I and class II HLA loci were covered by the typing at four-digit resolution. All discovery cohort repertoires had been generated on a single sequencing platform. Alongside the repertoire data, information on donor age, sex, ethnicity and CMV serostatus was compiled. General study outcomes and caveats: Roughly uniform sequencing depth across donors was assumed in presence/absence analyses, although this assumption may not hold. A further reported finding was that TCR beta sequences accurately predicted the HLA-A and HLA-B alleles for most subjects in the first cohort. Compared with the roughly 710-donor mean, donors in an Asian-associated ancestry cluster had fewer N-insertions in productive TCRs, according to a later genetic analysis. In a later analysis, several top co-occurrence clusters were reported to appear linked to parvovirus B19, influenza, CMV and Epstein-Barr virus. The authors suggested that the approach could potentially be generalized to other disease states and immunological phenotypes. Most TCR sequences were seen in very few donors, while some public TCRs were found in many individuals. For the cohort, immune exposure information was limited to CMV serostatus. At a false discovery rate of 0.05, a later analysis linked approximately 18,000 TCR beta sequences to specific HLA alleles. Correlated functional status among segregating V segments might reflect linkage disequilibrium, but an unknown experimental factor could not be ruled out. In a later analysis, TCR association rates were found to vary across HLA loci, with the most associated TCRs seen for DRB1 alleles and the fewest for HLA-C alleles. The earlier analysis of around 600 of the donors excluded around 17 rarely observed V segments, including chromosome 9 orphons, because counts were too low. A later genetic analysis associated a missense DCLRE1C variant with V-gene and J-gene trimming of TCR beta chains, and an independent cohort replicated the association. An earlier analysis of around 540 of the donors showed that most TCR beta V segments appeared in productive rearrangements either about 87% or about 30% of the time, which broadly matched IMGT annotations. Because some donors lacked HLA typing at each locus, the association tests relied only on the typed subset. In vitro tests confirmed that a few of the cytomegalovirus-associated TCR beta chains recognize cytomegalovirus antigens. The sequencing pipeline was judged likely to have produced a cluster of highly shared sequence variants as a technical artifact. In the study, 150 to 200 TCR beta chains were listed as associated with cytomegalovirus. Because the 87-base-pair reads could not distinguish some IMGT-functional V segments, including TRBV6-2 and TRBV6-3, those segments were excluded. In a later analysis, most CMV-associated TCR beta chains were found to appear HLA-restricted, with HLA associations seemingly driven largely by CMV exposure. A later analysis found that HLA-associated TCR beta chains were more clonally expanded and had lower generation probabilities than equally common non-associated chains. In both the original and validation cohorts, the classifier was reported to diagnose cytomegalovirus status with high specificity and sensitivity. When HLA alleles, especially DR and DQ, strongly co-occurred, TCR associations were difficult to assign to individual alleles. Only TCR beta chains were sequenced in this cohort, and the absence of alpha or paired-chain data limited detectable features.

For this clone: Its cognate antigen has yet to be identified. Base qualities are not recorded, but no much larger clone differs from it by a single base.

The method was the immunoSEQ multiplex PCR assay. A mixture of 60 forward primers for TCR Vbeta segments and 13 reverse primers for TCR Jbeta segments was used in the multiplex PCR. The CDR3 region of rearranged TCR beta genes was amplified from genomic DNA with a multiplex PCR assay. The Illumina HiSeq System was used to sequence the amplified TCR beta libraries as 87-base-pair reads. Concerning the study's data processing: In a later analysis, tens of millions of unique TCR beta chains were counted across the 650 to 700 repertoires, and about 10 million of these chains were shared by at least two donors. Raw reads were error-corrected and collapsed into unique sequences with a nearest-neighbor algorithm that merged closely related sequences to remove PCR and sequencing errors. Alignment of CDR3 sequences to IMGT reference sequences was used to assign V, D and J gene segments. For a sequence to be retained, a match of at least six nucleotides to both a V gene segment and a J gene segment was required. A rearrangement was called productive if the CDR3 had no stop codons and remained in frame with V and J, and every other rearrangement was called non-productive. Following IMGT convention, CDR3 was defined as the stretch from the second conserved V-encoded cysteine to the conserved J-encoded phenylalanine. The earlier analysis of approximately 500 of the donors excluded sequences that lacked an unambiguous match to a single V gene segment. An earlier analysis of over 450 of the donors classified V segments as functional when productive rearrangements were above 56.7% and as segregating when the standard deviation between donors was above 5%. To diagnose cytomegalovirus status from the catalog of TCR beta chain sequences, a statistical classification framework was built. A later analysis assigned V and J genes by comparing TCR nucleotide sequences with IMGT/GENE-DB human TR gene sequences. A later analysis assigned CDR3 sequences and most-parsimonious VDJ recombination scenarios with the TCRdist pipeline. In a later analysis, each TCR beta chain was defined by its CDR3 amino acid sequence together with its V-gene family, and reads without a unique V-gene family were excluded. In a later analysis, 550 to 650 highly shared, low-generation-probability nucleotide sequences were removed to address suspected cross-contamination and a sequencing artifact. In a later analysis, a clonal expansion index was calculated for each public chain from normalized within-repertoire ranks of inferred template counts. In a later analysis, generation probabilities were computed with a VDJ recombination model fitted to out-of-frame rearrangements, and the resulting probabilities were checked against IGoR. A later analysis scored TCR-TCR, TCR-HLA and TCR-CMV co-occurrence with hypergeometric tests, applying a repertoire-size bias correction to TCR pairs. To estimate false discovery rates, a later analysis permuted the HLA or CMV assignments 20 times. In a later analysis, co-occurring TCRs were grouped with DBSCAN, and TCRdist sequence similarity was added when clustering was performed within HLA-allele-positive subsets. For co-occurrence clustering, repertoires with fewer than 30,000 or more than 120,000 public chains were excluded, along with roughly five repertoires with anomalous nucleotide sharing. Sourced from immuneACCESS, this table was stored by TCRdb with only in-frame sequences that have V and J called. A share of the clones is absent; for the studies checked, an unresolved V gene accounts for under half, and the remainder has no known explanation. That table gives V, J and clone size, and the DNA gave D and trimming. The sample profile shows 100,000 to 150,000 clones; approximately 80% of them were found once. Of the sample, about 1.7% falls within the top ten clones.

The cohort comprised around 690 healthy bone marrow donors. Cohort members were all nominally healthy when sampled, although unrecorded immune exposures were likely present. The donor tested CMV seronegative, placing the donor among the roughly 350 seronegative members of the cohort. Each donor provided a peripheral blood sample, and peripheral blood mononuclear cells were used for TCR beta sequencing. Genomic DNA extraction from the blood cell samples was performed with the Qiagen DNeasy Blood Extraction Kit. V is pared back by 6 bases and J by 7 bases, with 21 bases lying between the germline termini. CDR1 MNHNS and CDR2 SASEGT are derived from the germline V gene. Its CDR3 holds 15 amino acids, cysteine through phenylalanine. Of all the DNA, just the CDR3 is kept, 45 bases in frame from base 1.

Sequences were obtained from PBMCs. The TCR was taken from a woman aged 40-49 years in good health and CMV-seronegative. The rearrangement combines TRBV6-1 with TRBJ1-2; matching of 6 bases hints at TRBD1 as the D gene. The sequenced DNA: TGTGCCAGCAGCCTACACCCAGGACAGCTTCCTGGCTACACCTTC. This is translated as CASSLHPGQLPGYTF.